One sample yielded the 16 T cell receptor beta chains listed below, sequenced in a study of regulatory T cells in long-lasting Graves disease. As to time point: persistent/refractory GD, antithyroid drugs over 5 years with positive TRAb. With RNA extracted from PBMCs as input, the TCR library was made. The authors built TCR beta libraries using iRepertoire HTBI primers and Arm-PCR of CDR3 regions. In TCRdb, the multiplex PCR reads were re-called with MiXCR into one record per CDR3 protein. The table shows about 470,000 distinct CDR3 sequences, with around a fifth occurring only once. The sample here was peripheral blood mononuclear cells (PBMCs), taken when the disease was refractory, from a patient treated with antithyroid drugs. These receptors all stem from a female donor with Graves disease.

The genes are TRBV5-1 and TRBJ2-7; TRBD2 matches 11 bases. The CDR3 runs to 17 residues. In germline, CDR1 is SGHRS, CDR2 YFSETQ. J gave up 10 bases and V 4 bases, and 19 bases lay outside the gene matches. The CDR3, as DNA: TGCGCCAGCAGCCCTGAACTAGCGGGAGATATGAGGTTAGCCCAGTACTTC. Amino acids: CASSPELAGDMRLAQYF.

This clonotype occurred a few times. This chain uses TRBV24-1 with TRBJ1-1, with D perhaps matching TRBD1 (6 bases). The germline V and J ends were trimmed by 7 bases and 0 bases, with 11 bases remaining between them. The CDR3 runs 14 residues. Germline CDR1 is KGHDR and CDR2 is SFDVKD. The CDR3 nucleotides are TGTGCCACCAGACAAGGGGGGATGAACACTGAAGCTTTCTTT. It is translated as CATRQGGMNTEAFF.

This clonotype appeared many times. J is TRBJ1-2 and V is TRBV10-3, with 9 bases aligning to TRBD1. V dropped 4 bases and J dropped 3; count of bases not matched to a gene: 6. This CDR3 has 15 amino acids. Per germline, CDR1 ENHRY and CDR2 SYGVKD. The CDR3 DNA reads TGTGCCATCAGTGGGGACAGGGCGAGTGACTATGGCTACACCTTC. As protein: CAISGDRASDYGYTF.

This chain joins TRBV28 and TRBJ1-1; D ambiguous. Trimming stripped 4 bases from V and 5 bases from J, with 5 bases between. The CDR3 runs 11 residues. The V gene's germline CDR1 is MDHEN and CDR2 SYDVKM. CDR3 region: CASSSETEAFF. The DNA for the CDR3 is TGTGCCAGCAGTTCTGAAACTGAAGCTTTCTTT. Full variable domain (rest looked up from reference TRBV28 and TRBJ1-1): DVKVTQSSRYLVKRTGEKVFLECVQDMDHENMFWYRQDPGLGLRLIYFSYDVKMKEKGDIPEGYSVSREKKERFSLILESASTNQTSMYLCASSSETEAFFGQGTRLTVV.

There are many counts of this clonotype. This chain joins TRBV2 and TRBJ2-7; tentative D call: TRBD2 (6 bases). V lost 1 base, J lost 3 bases, and 13 bases lay in between. The CDR3 has 15 amino acids. Germline V gene lookup returns CDR1 SNHLY and CDR2 FYNNEI. CDR3 loop: CASSEGGRGGYEQYF. The CDR3 DNA reads as TGTGCCAGCAGTGAAGGAGGACGGGGAGGCTACGAGCAGTACTTC.

J is TRBJ2-6 and V is TRBV9, with D perhaps TRBD1 (5 bases). The V gene's germline CDR1 is SGDLS and CDR2 YYNGEE. V lost 3 bases and J 4 bases, leaving 8 bases between the germline ends. CDR3 length: 14 amino acids. In nucleotides, the CDR3 is TGTGCCAGCAGCGGGGGCCGCGGGGCCAACGTCCTGACTTTC. Its translation: CASSGGRGANVLTF.

This clonotype appeared many times. This chain links TRBV7-9 with TRBJ1-3, with TRBD1 identical over 11 bases. This CDR3 has 18 residues. Per the germline V gene, CDR1 is SEHNR and CDR2 is FQNEAQ (reference sequence). V shed 5 bases, J shed 3 bases, and the junction held 12 bases outside the gene matches. The CDR3 is CASSTRGGQGARGNTIYF. In nucleotides, the CDR3 is TGTGCCAGCAGCACAAGGGGAGGACAGGGGGCGCGTGGAAACACCATATATTTT.

This clonotype showed up many times. The chain carries TRBV7-9 and TRBJ2-7; D is undetermined. The germline CDR1 and CDR2 sequences are SEHNR and FQNEAQ (reference sequence). The CDR3 extends over 12 amino acids. Trimming took off 1 base at V and 5 bases at J, with 6 bases between the two ends. CDR3 amino acids: CASSLVRDEQYF. CDR3 bases: TGTGCCAGCAGCTTAGTCCGGGACGAGCAGTACTTC.

CDR3 coding DNA: TGTGCCAGCGGGGCAGGGGTTTCCTACGAGCAGTACTTC. Encoded protein: CASGAGVSYEQYF. V usage is TRBV6-1 and J usage is TRBJ2-7; weak D call: TRBD1 (6 bases). The germline V gene encodes CDR1 MNHNS and CDR2 SASEGT. V was trimmed by 8 bases and J by 1 base, leaving 12 bases between them. The CDR3 loop spans 13 amino acids.

This clonotype appeared many times. J is TRBJ2-7 and V is TRBV28, with D hard to call. The CDR3 is 15 amino acids. Germline CDR1 is MDHEN and CDR2 is SYDVKM. V was shortened by 2 bases and J by 2 bases, with 13 bases between the two germline ends. The CDR3 is CASSLIPGYPYEQYF. CDR3 DNA sequence: TGTGCCAGCAGTTTAATCCCCGGCTACCCCTACGAGCAGTACTTC.

This clonotype was detected many times. The gene calls are TRBV6-5 and TRBJ2-7; the match to TRBD1 covers 10 bases. V lost 2 bases and J lost 2; bases outside the gene matches: 12. Germline loops: CDR1 MNHEY, CDR2 SVGAGI. The CDR3 is made up of 18 amino acids. CDR3 DNA sequence: TGTGCCAGCAGTTACCCGCGCCAGGACAGGGGGAGGCCCTACGAGCAGTACTTC. As protein: CASSYPRQDRGRPYEQYF.

This clonotype occurred many times. The chain carries TRBV28 and TRBJ1-2; D not resolved. This CDR3 spans 13 amino acids. Trimming pared 9 bases from V and 4 bases from J, leaving 15 bases between. Germline loops: CDR1 MDHEN, CDR2 SYDVKM. The CDR3 sequence: CASSEPSTYGYTF. The CDR3 nucleotides are TGTGCCAGTTCGGAGCCGAGTACCTATGGCTACACCTTC.

This clonotype was detected only a few times. The DNA of the CDR3 is TGCAGTGCTAGACAGCATTACTCTGGAAACACCATATATTTT. This sequence encodes CSARQHYSGNTIYF. V and J are TRBV20-1 and TRBJ1-3; D is undetermined. The germline V gene has CDR1 DFQATT and CDR2 SNEGSKA (reference sequence). Trimming shortened V by 2 bases and J by 0 bases, and 8 bases separated the two germline ends. The CDR3 contains 14 residues.

The DNA of the CDR3 is TGCGCCAGCAGCCAAGAGCAGGGGCTAGGCGAGCAGTACTTC. This gives the protein CASSQEQGLGEQYF. V is TRBV4-3 and J is TRBJ2-7; D perhaps matches TRBD1 (6 bases). Germline V lookup: CDR1 LGHNA, CDR2 YSLEER. The CDR3 runs 14 residues. The ends were cut back, 0 bases at V and 6 bases at J, with 12 bases in the middle.

A few counts support this clonotype. The V call is TRBV7-9, the J call TRBJ1-6; D is possibly TRBD1 (6 bases). This CDR3 region has 21 residues. Germline CDR1 reads SEHNR; CDR2 reads FQNEAQ (reference sequence). Trimming left V 0 bases short and J 9 bases short, with 30 bases between. The CDR3 loop is CASSLARIRGPVNGWGSPLHF. CDR3 DNA: TGTGCCAGCAGCTTAGCACGGATCAGGGGCCCCGTAAACGGTTGGGGTTCACCCCTCCACTTT. Full variable domain (missing parts from reference TRBV7-9 and TRBJ1-6): DTGVSQNPRHKITKRGQNVTFRCDPISEHNRLYWYRQTLGQGPEFLTYFQNEAQLEKSRLLSDRFSAERPKGSFSTLEIQRTEQGDSAMYLCASSLARIRGPVNGWGSPLHFGNGTRLTVT.

This clonotype was detected many times. This sequence joins TRBV20-1 and TRBJ1-1; D gene ambiguous. The germline CDR1 and CDR2 sequences are DFQATT and SNEGSKA (reference sequence). CDR3 length equals 13 residues. The V and J ends lost 5 bases and 0 bases respectively, with 10 bases between them. CDR3 region: CSAPPDLNTEAFF. The CDR3 DNA sequence: TGCAGTGCTCCGCCGGACCTGAACACTGAAGCTTTCTTT.